This T cell receptor beta chain emerged from a study of T cell repertoires in ileal Crohn's disease. Overall study: About half received postoperative treatment, around twelve with thiopurines and 15 to 20 anti-TNF.

Deletions cut 0 bases from V and 5 bases from J, with 17 bases between. CDR1 and CDR2 (germline): SEHNR, FQNEAQ (reference sequence). CDR3 size: 16 residues. The time point was: neoterminal ileum biopsy at postoperative endoscopy, about 6 months after surgery. Sequencing was performed with immunoSEQ multiplex PCR; in TCRdb, only in-frame clones are kept and a portion is missing. In the table there are approximately 14,000 clones, just under 80% of which are singletons. The sequence was obtained from an adult with Crohn's disease. The genes are TRBV7-9 and TRBJ2-7; D possibly corresponds to TRBD2 (6 bases). Sequences were obtained from ileal tissue. The CDR3 loop reads CASSLAQGLSLNEQYF. CDR3 DNA: TGTGCCAGCAGCTTAGCCCAGGGACTCTCGCTCAACGAGCAGTACTTC.